Each of the 10 T cell receptor beta chains below was sequenced from the same sample in a study of Ad26.COV2.S vaccination and SARS-CoV-2 variants. As to treatment: over 15 received Ad26.COV2.S at low or high dose, single or two shots; 5 received placebo; per-sample allocation not given. Sampling was performed 63 days after the first vaccine or placebo injection. Only in-frame clones appear in the TCRdb table, and some are missing; sequencing was by immunoSEQ multiplex PCR. The repertoire has around 450,000 clones, 88% of them found once; the top ten carry 3.6%. The sample was peripheral blood, taken in a trial of Ad26.COV2.S vaccine versus placebo. The receptor set was obtained from a person aged 18 to 59 who received the Ad26.COV2.S COVID-19 vaccine or a placebo.

This chain joins TRBV30 and TRBJ1-1, with a weak D call TRBD1 (5 bases). V was cut by 1 base and J by 5 bases, with 11 bases left in between. CDR1 is GTSNPN and CDR2 is SVGIG in the germline V gene (reference sequence). CDR3 length: 13 residues. In DNA, the CDR3 is TGTGCCTGGAGTGCGGGTGGGGGGACTGAAGCTTTCTTT. Translated: CAWSAGGGTEAFF.

This chain links TRBV21-1 with TRBJ1-1. TRBV21-1 is assigned pseudogene status. This CDR3 is built from 14 residues. DNA of the CDR3: TGTGCCAGCAGCAAACCCGGTCAGAACACTGAAGCTTTCTTT. It specifies CASSKPGQNTEAFF.

This sequence joins TRBV6-5 and TRBJ2-1; a weak D match, TRBD1 (5 bases). The germline gives CDR1 MNHEY, CDR2 SVGAGI. CDR3 length equals 15 residues. V lost 5 bases and J 7 bases, leaving 18 bases between the germline ends. CDR3 nucleotide sequence: TGTGCCAGCAGTCCCGGACATTTCGGACCGAATGAGCAGTTCTTC. As protein: CASSPGHFGPNEQFF.

The rearrangement joins TRBV7-2 to TRBJ1-2; TRBD1 might be the D (5 bases). The CDR3 has 16 amino acids. From germline, CDR1 is SGHTA and CDR2 FQGNSA. The V end lost 5 bases, the J end lost 4 bases, and 20 bases lay between the germline ends. CDR3 protein: CASSMTGRSPTYGYTF. The CDR3 coding sequence is TGTGCCAGCAGCATGACGGGACGGAGCCCAACCTATGGCTACACCTTC.

This clone has a handful of counts. The CDR3 protein is CASSQDWGSGRGSYEQYF. DNA of the CDR3: TGTGCCAGCAGCCAAGATTGGGGCTCCGGGCGGGGCTCCTACGAGCAGTACTTC. This chain joins TRBV3-1 (or the pseudogene TRBV3-2) and TRBJ2-7, with a tentative D call TRBD2 (6 bases). The CDR3 is 18 residues long. Trimming left V 0 bases short and J 0 bases short, with 18 bases between. Per germline, CDR1 LGHDT and CDR2 YNNKEL (reference sequence).

Concerning this clone itself: The same CDR3 arises from other DNA sequences in this sample as well. V is TRBV5-1 and J is TRBJ1-2, with D possibly matching TRBD1 (5 bases). Trimming removed 0 bases at V and 6 bases at J, with 9 bases between. The germline V gene has CDR1 SGHRS and CDR2 YFSETQ. This CDR3 has 13 amino acids. Here the CDR3 DNA reads TGCGCCAGCAGCTTGGGTCAGGGTGATGGCTACACCTTC. Translating gives CASSLGQGDGYTF. The full variable domain, completed using reference TRBV5-1 and TRBJ1-2, is KAGVTQTPRYLIKTRGQQVTLSCSPISGHRSVSWYQQTPGQGLQFLFEYFSETQRNKGNFPGRFSGRQFSNSRSEMNVSTLELGDSALYLCASSLGQGDGYTFGSGTRLTVV.

The V gene is TRBV28, the J gene TRBJ1-5; a weak D match, TRBD1 (5 bases). From germline, CDR1 is MDHEN and CDR2 SYDVKM. The CDR3 covers 15 residues. The V and J ends lost 2 bases and 6 bases respectively, with 14 bases between them. DNA of the CDR3: TGTGCCAGCAGTTTACATGCAGGGCCGATTCAGCCCCAGCATTTT. Amino acids: CASSLHAGPIQPQHF. Full variable domain (missing parts from reference TRBV28 and TRBJ1-5): DVKVTQSSRYLVKRTGEKVFLECVQDMDHENMFWYRQDPGLGLRLIYFSYDVKMKEKGDIPEGYSVSREKKERFSLILESASTNQTSMYLCASSLHAGPIQPQHFGDGTRLSIL.

The V and J genes are TRBV6-6 and TRBJ1-2; D may be TRBD1 (6 bases). The CDR3 covers 13 residues. V shed 6 bases and J shed 2 bases, with 10 bases lying between them. The germline V gene encodes CDR1 MNHNY and CDR2 SVGAGI (reference sequence). The CDR3 nucleotides read TGTGCCAGCAGACCCGGACAGAACTATGGCTACACCTTC. Its translation: CASRPGQNYGYTF.

DNA for the CDR3: TGTGCCAGCAGTTTTGAGGGCTGGCGGCCCCAGCATTTT. It translates to CASSFEGWRPQHF. This sequence joins TRBV28 and TRBJ1-5; D is ambiguous. Germline V lookup: CDR1 MDHEN, CDR2 SYDVKM. The germline V and J ends were trimmed by 3 bases and 9 bases, with 12 bases remaining between them. The CDR3 runs to 13 residues.

J is TRBJ1-2 and V is TRBV28; D is uncertain. From germline, CDR1 is MDHEN and CDR2 SYDVKM. The CDR3 sequence is 12 residues long. Trimming left V 4 bases short and J 0 bases short, with 3 bases between. The CDR3 nucleotides read TGTGCCAGCAGTTCAACTAACTATGGCTACACCTTC. Translation gives CASSSTNYGYTF.